Below are 23 T cell receptor beta chains sequenced from a single sample in a study of neurological immune-mediated disorders. TCRdb redid the calling of the 5' RACE reads with MiXCR, one entry per CDR3 protein. Of roughly 17,000 distinct CDR3 sequences listed, about 2.5% are singletons. The sample was PBMCs. The receptors derive from a woman between 18 and 29 years old with multiple sclerosis.

This clonotype was picked up many times. The chain joins TRBV28 to TRBJ2-7, with D perhaps being TRBD1 or TRBD2 (6 bases each). This CDR3 is built from 14 residues. V gave up 1 base and J gave up 4 bases, with 11 bases separating them. Germline CDR1 and CDR2: MDHEN and SYDVKM. CDR3: CASSLSGAGYEQYF. The CDR3 nucleotides read TGTGCCAGCAGTTTATCGGGGGCCGGTTACGAGCAGTACTTC.

This clonotype was recorded at least ten times. J is TRBJ2-3 and V is TRBV5-1; the D is unclear. The CDR3 contains 14 residues. CDR1 is SGHRS and CDR2 is YFSETQ in the germline V gene. With 6 bases removed from V and 1 base from J, the gap between germline ends came to 12 bases. CDR3 DNA sequence: TGCGCCAGCAAGGCCGCCTCGGGCACAGATACGCAGTATTTT. Translation: CASKAASGTDTQYF.

This clonotype occurred many times. The CDR3 DNA is TGCAGTGCGCAATCCTCTGGGAATTGGGTTTTCTTT. This gives the protein CSAQSSGNWVFF. The V gene is TRBV20-1, the J gene TRBJ1-1, with D unclear. CDR3 length equals 12 residues. Germline CDR1 is DFQATT and CDR2 is SNEGSKA (reference sequence). V lost 6 bases and J lost 13, with 21 bases in between.

This clonotype was picked up many times. The gene calls are TRBV29-1 and TRBJ2-5; possible D gene TRBD1, 6 bases. The V and J ends lost 6 bases and 3 bases respectively, with 14 bases between them. Per the germline V gene, CDR1 is SQVTM and CDR2 is ANQGSEA. This CDR3 region has 13 residues. The CDR3 bases are TGCAGCGTGAGGACAGTGTTAGAAGAGACCCAGTACTTC. This sequence encodes CSVRTVLEETQYF.

This clonotype was seen ten or more times. V usage is TRBV20-1 and J usage is TRBJ1-4; weak D call: TRBD1 (5 bases). In germline, CDR1 is DFQATT, CDR2 SNEGSKA (reference sequence). V was clipped by 2 bases and J by 8 bases, with 12 bases between them. The CDR3 is 13 residues long. CDR3 region: CSARSGSREKLFF. The DNA for the CDR3 is TGCAGTGCTAGATCAGGGAGTCGGGAAAAACTGTTTTTT.

There are many counts of this clonotype. J is TRBJ2-7 and V is TRBV10-3, with unresolved D. V lost 2 bases and J 0 bases, leaving 8 bases between the germline ends. Germline values: CDR1 ENHRY, CDR2 SYGVKD. The CDR3 extends over 14 amino acids. The CDR3 is CAISELKGSYEQYF. The DNA for the CDR3 is TGTGCCATCAGTGAGCTAAAGGGCTCCTACGAGCAGTACTTC.

This clonotype was observed many times. The V gene is TRBV7-9, the J gene TRBJ1-1; D uncertain. Germline-derived CDR1 and CDR2 are SEHNR and FQNEAQ (reference sequence). Trimming shortened V by 5 bases and J by 0 bases, and 10 bases separated the two germline ends. The CDR3 contains 14 residues. CDR3 sequence reads: CASSLGVMNTEAFF. The CDR3 coding sequence is TGTGCCAGCAGCCTGGGAGTTATGAACACTGAAGCTTTCTTT.

In this sample, this clonotype turned up many times. This chain joins TRBV10-3 and TRBJ1-1; TRBD1 is a possible D gene (5 bases). The germline V and J ends were trimmed by 0 bases and 0 bases, with 14 bases remaining between them. The CDR3 consists of 17 residues. Germline lookup yields CDR1 ENHRY and CDR2 SYGVKD. The CDR3 loop is CAISESSRVEMNTEAFF. The DNA of the CDR3 is TGTGCCATCAGTGAGTCGAGCAGGGTAGAGATGAACACTGAAGCTTTCTTT.

The gene calls are TRBV21-1 and TRBJ2-2. TRBV21-1 is marked as a pseudogene. CDR3 size: 15 residues. CDR3 DNA: TGTGCCAGCAGCAACCAGAGAGTGAACACCGGGGAGCTGTTTTTT. This encodes CASSNQRVNTGELFF.

This clonotype was seen repeatedly, ten times or more. The rearrangement uses TRBV20-1 and TRBJ1-1, with 7 positions matching TRBD1. The CDR3 loop spans 12 amino acids. With 3 bases clipped from V and 4 bases from J, the junction kept 2 bases outside the gene matches. Germline CDR1 and CDR2: DFQATT and SNEGSKA (reference sequence). CDR3 sequence reads: CSASPGGTEAFF. The CDR3 bases are TGCAGTGCTAGCCCAGGGGGCACTGAAGCTTTCTTT.

In its sample, this clonotype was seen many times. The chain employs TRBV12-3 or TRBV12-4 and TRBJ1-5; D not certain. This CDR3 comprises 15 residues. Trimming took off 1 base at V and 4 bases at J, with 11 bases between the two ends. CDR3 nucleotide sequence: TGTGCCAGCAGTTTAGAGGGCGGAGGAAATCAGCCCCAGCATTTT. Translating it yields CASSLEGGGNQPQHF.

This clonotype was detected a few times. The chain uses TRBV5-1 and TRBJ2-5; D may be TRBD1 (6 bases). Germline V gives CDR1 SGHRS, CDR2 YFSETQ. The CDR3 is 15 residues long. Trimming stripped 5 bases from V and 0 bases from J, with 14 bases between. The CDR3 bases are TGCGCCAGCAGGAGGACGGGACAAAACCAAGAGACCCAGTACTTC. This gives the protein CASRRTGQNQETQYF.

This clonotype was seen ten or more times. This chain connects TRBV7-2 to TRBJ1-1; D call uncertain. The germline CDR1 and CDR2 sequences are SGHTA and FQGNSA. The CDR3 runs 15 residues. The V end lost 2 bases, the J end lost 0 bases, and 10 bases lay between the germline ends. The CDR3 coding sequence is TGTGCCAGCAGCTTAAGGCATATTATGAACACTGAAGCTTTCTTT. Amino acids: CASSLRHIMNTEAFF.

This clonotype was seen many times. The CDR3 nucleotides read TGTGCCAGCAGTCCCACAGGGGCCTATGGCTACACCTTC. It specifies CASSPTGAYGYTF. V is TRBV12-3 or TRBV12-4 and J is TRBJ1-2; 7 bases agree with TRBD1. The ends lost 5 bases at V and 4 bases at J; junction bases unmatched: 4. This CDR3 region has 13 residues.

There are many counts of this clonotype. At one end the junction does not follow the germline gene, possibly because of a read error. The rearrangement links TRBV7-7 to TRBJ2-1; 7 nucleotides align to TRBD2. The CDR3 contains 13 residues. From germline, CDR1 is SSHAT and CDR2 FNYEAQ (reference sequence). In DNA, the CDR3 is TGTGCTAGCAGCTCCGGACTAGTCAATGAGCAGTTCTTC. As protein: CASSSGLVNEQFF.

Relative to its sample, this clonotype is medium-sized (0.01 to 0.1%). V usage is TRBV6-4 and J usage is TRBJ2-2; tentative D call: TRBD2 (5 bases). Germline CDR1 and CDR2: MRHNA and SNTAGT. Trimming took 0 bases from V and 6 from J, leaving 5 bases between them. The CDR3 covers 13 residues. This CDR3 reads CASSDSSAGELFF. CDR3 in DNA: TGTGCCAGCAGTGACTCTAGCGCCGGGGAGCTGTTTTTT.

A word on this clonotype: The CDR3 carries no conserved terminal phenylalanine or tryptophan, so it likely arises from a read error. The V gene is TRBV29-1, the J gene TRBJ2-7, with TRBD1 matching 7 bases. The CDR3 consists of 12 residues. Losses at the gene ends were 2 bases for V and 2 bases for J; bases not matched to a gene: 0. Per the germline V gene, CDR1 is SQVTM and CDR2 is ANQGSEA. For the CDR3, the DNA is TGCAGCGTTGAACAGGGGGCCTACGAGCAGTACAAC. The encoded protein is CSVEQGAYEQYN.

This clonotype was detected many times. The chain carries TRBV14 and TRBJ2-2; 7 nucleotides agree with TRBD1. The CDR3 spans 15 residues. J was trimmed by 8 bases and V by 5 bases; bases with no gene match: 11. Germline CDR1 is SGHDN and CDR2 is FVKESK. CDR3 residues: CASSAGTALLGELFF. As DNA, the CDR3 is TGTGCCAGCAGCGCCGGGACAGCCTTGTTGGGGGAGCTGTTTTTT.

This clonotype is deemed medium-sized. The CDR3 sequence: CASKSRPAGASDEQFF. Here the CDR3 DNA reads TGCGCCAGCAAAAGTAGACCGGCGGGGGCAAGCGATGAGCAGTTCTTC. The V gene is TRBV5-1, the J gene TRBJ2-1, with a weak D call TRBD2 (7 bases). Looked up from germline, CDR1 is SGHRS and CDR2 is YFSETQ. The CDR3 length is 16 residues. The V end was cut by 6 bases, the J end by 8 bases, with 24 bases between.

Regarding this clonotype: The CDR3 carries no conserved terminal phenylalanine or tryptophan, so it likely arises from a read error. The chain recombines TRBV20-1 with TRBJ2-3, with TRBD1 identical over 9 bases. CDR3 length: 15 residues. The V and J ends lost 4 bases and 0 bases, in that order; junction bases with no gene match: 5. Looked up from germline, CDR1 is DFQATT and CDR2 is SNEGSKA (reference sequence). The CDR3 DNA sequence: TGCAGTGCTATACAGACAGGGGGAAGCACAGATACGCAGTATTGT. This codes for CSAIQTGGSTDTQYC.

There are many counts of this clonotype. The chain couples TRBV20-1 to TRBJ1-2; D unresolved. The V gene lost 5 bases and the J gene lost 8 bases, with 18 bases spanning the gap. The CDR3 loop spans 13 amino acids. The germline CDR1 and CDR2 sequences are DFQATT and SNEGSKA (reference sequence). The CDR3 region is CSAALGRHLGYTF. For the CDR3, the DNA is TGCAGTGCTGCATTGGGAAGGCATCTAGGCTACACCTTC.

This clonotype was observed at least ten times. Relative to the germline gene, one junction end is altered; a read error may explain this. This chain uses TRBV12-3 or TRBV12-4 with TRBJ1-6; TRBD1 is a possible D gene (5 bases). This CDR3 spans 14 amino acids. For the CDR3, the DNA is TGTGCCAGCAGTTACGGGACGAATAATTCACCCCTCAACTTT. Its protein is CASSYGTNNSPLNF.

This clonotype was counted many times. The DNA of the CDR3 is TGCGCCAGCAGCCCTCTTCCGGGACAGACCTACGAGCAGTACTTC. Its translation: CASSPLPGQTYEQYF. The chain recombines TRBV5-1 with TRBJ2-7, with 7 bases lining up with TRBD1. The germline CDR1 and CDR2 sequences are SGHRS and YFSETQ. J was trimmed by 2 bases and V by 4 bases; bases with no gene match: 9. The CDR3 is made up of 15 amino acids.